This T cell receptor beta chain stems from a study of blood T cell repertoires in COVID-19. Study-level information: Whether acute or convalescent, the COVID-19 samples came from the United States, Italy and Spain.

The CDR3 has 12 amino acids. V was pared by 6 bases and J by 2 bases, with 7 bases between. Germline V gene data show CDR1 as MNHEY and CDR2 as SMNVEV (reference sequence). Profiled with immunoSEQ multiplex PCR; TCRdb holds only in-frame clones, not every one. Here the sample spans approximately 240,000 clones, about four fifths being singletons. Material: peripheral blood. The V and J genes are TRBV27 and TRBJ1-1; possibly TRBD1 for D (5 bases). This TCR was sampled from a woman in her 30s who had recovered from COVID-19. CDR3 residues: CASRGGNTEAFF. Here the CDR3 DNA reads TGTGCCAGCAGGGGGGGTAACACTGAAGCTTTCTTT.